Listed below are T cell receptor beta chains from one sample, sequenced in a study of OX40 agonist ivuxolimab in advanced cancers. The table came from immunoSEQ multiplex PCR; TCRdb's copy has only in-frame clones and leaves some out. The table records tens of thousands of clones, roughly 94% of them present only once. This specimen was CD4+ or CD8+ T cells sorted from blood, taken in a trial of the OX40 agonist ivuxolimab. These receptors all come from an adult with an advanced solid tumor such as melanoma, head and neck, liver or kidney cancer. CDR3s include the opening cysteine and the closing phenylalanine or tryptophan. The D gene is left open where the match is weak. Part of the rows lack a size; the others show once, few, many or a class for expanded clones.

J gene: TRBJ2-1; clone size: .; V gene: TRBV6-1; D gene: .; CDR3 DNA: TGTGCCAGCAGTGAACCGGCAGGGACATACAATGAGCAGTTCTTC; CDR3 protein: CASSEPAGTYNEQFF
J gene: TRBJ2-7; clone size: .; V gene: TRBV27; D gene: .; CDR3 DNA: TGTGCCAGCAGTTTGGTCGGCGCGGGCTCCTACGAGCAGTACTTC; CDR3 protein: CASSLVGAGSYEQYF
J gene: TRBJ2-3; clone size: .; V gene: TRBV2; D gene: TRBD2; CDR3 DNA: TGTGCCAGCGACTTGGGAAGCGGGGGGGCGGATACGCAGTATTTT; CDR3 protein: CASDLGSGGADTQYF
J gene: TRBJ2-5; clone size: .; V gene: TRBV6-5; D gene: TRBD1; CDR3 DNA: TGTGCCAGCAGTTACTCTTCCGGGACAGTGGCGACCCAGTACTTC; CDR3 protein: CASSYSSGTVATQYF
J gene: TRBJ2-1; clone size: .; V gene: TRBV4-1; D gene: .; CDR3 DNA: TGCGCCAGCAGCCAAGAACCCGAGCCGGGACCTTACAATGAGCAGTTCTTC; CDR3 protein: CASSQEPEPGPYNEQFF
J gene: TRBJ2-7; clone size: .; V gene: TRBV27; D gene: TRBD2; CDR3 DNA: TGTGCCAGCAGCCTCACCGCGCTAGCGGATTACGAGCAGTACTTC; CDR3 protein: CASSLTALADYEQYF
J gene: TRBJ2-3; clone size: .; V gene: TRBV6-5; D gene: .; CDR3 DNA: TGTGCCAGCACGGGACTCCACACAGATACGCAGTATTTT; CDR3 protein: CASTGLHTDTQYF
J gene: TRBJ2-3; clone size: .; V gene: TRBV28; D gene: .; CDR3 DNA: TGTGCCAGCAGTTTTGAGGGGGTGGGCACAGATACGCAGTATTTT; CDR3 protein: CASSFEGVGTDTQYF
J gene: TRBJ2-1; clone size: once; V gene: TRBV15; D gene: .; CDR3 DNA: TGTGCCACCAGAGAGGACGTGAGCTCCTACAATGAGCAGTTCTTC; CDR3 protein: CATREDVSSYNEQFF
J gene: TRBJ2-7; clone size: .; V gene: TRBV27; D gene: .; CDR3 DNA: TGTGCCAGCAGTTTATCGGGTCCCCACTCCTACGAGCAGTACTTC; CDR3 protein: CASSLSGPHSYEQYF